Presented here are 15 T cell receptor beta chains from one specimen sequenced in a study of T cells in Graves' hyperthyroidism and ophthalmopathy (dated by TCRdb to about 2019). The protocol used for the library was multiplex PCR. Sequencing took place on an Illumina HiSeq 2000. Amplification of TCR beta CDR3 regions was carried out from RNA transcripts. The TCR CDR3 was subjected to a first round of RT-PCR using the HTBI primer set and the Qiagen OneStep RT-PCR kit. TCRdb's own reprocessing of the public reads used fastp at Q25 and MiXCR and kept productive beta chains. Each record represents a unique CDR3 protein, reported with the most common genes and DNA among its rows. This sample lists about 400,000 distinct CDR3 sequences; about 15% were detected once. 32% of the sample goes to the ten largest clones. Sequencing used blood. These receptors all stem from a woman in her twenties or thirties with Graves' hyperthyroidism.

This clonotype was recorded many times. V usage is TRBV30 and J usage is TRBJ1-1; 8 nucleotides align to TRBD1. This CDR3 comprises 14 residues. Germline CDR1 and CDR2: GTSNPN and SVGIG (reference sequence). The junction had 6 bases not matched to a gene; V was cut back by 5 bases and J by 1 base. CDR3 protein: CAWERQGKNTEAFF. The CDR3 DNA sequence: TGTGCCTGGGAGCGACAGGGGAAGAACACTGAAGCTTTCTTT.

This clonotype turned up a few times. This chain uses TRBV3-1 with TRBJ1-1; possibly TRBD1 for D (6 bases). Per germline, CDR1 LGHDT and CDR2 YNNKEL (reference sequence). With 2 bases removed from V and 10 bases from J, the gap between germline ends came to 14 bases. CDR3 length: 13 amino acids. Here the CDR3 reads CASSQSQGLGAFF. CDR3 coding DNA: TGTGCCAGCAGCCAATCTCAGGGGTTAGGAGCTTTCTTT. Filled out from reference TRBV3-1 and TRBJ1-1, the complete variable domain reads DTAVSQTPKYLVTQMGNDKSIKCEQNLGHDTMYWYKQDSKKFLKIMFSYNNKELIINETVPNRFSPKSPDKAHLNLHINSLELGDSAVYFCASSQSQGLGAFFGQGTRLTVV.

The rearrangement uses TRBV27 and TRBJ2-2, with unresolved D. The CDR3 has 11 residues. V lost 7 bases, J lost 7 bases, and 7 bases lay in between. The germline V gene has CDR1 MNHEY and CDR2 SMNVEV (reference sequence). CDR3 sequence reads: CASTTDGELFF. The CDR3 coding sequence is TGTGCCAGCACCACGGACGGGGAGCTGTTTTTT.

This clonotype has just a few counts. The V gene is TRBV28, the J gene TRBJ2-7; D not resolved. CDR1 and CDR2 (germline): MDHEN, SYDVKM. This CDR3 is 13 amino acids long. Trimming pared 7 bases from V and 3 bases from J, leaving 13 bases between. DNA of the CDR3: TGTGCCAGCACCAGGAGCCTCTACTACGAGCAGTACTTC. Encoded protein: CASTRSLYYEQYF.

The table lists this clonotype with a few counts. This sequence joins TRBV5-1 and TRBJ1-4, with D hard to call. The CDR3 sequence is 16 residues long. Trimming left V 4 bases short and J 0 bases short, with 13 bases between. Germline loops: CDR1 SGHRS, CDR2 YFSETQ. CDR3 bases: TGCGCCAGCAGCCCTGGCTCCCTCCCAACTAATGAAAAACTGTTTTTT. Its translation: CASSPGSLPTNEKLFF.

Note on this clonotype: A much larger clone sits a single nucleotide away, making a read error possible. The chain employs TRBV11-3 and TRBJ2-1, with D possibly matching TRBD2 (6 bases). Per the germline V gene, CDR1 is SGHNT and CDR2 is YENEEA. CDR3 length equals 16 residues. V was shortened by 5 bases and J by 9 bases, with 23 bases between the two germline ends. The CDR3 sequence is CASSVTSTGVNGEQFF. The CDR3, as DNA: TGTGCCAGCAGCGTAACTAGCACGGGAGTGAACGGTGAGCAGTTCTTC.

This clonotype came up many times. This chain joins TRBV30 and TRBJ1-2; D is unclear. Germline V gene lookup returns CDR1 GTSNPN and CDR2 SVGIG (reference sequence). The CDR3 length is 14 residues. The V and J ends lost 2 bases and 0 bases respectively, with 10 bases between them. In DNA form, the CDR3 reads TGTGCCTGGAGTCCGGCAGATCCTAACTATGGCTACACCTTC. This sequence encodes CAWSPADPNYGYTF.

The V and J genes are TRBV20-1 and TRBJ2-2; D might be TRBD1 or TRBD2, each matching 5 bases. V lost 0 bases to trimming and J lost 2 bases, with 16 bases between them. Germline CDR1 reads DFQATT; CDR2 reads SNEGSKA (reference sequence). There are 17 residues in the CDR3. This CDR3 is CSARDLRGVSNTGELFF. DNA of the CDR3: TGCAGTGCTAGAGATCTACGAGGGGTTTCAAACACCGGGGAGCTGTTTTTT.

This clonotype was found many times. This sequence joins TRBV2 and TRBJ2-1; 11 bases map to TRBD2. Germline CDR1 is SNHLY and CDR2 is FYNNEI. The CDR3 is 15 residues long. Trimming removed 3 bases from V and 7 bases from J; junction bases left unmatched: 5. CDR3 coding DNA: TGTGCCAGCAGTGAGCAGACTAGCGGGATGAATGAGCAGTTCTTC. It translates to CASSEQTSGMNEQFF.

This clonotype was counted only a few times. The chain combines TRBV19 with TRBJ2-1, with 7 bases aligning to TRBD2. There are 15 residues in the CDR3. Losses at the gene ends were 9 bases for V and 2 bases for J; bases not matched to a gene: 10. Per the germline V gene, CDR1 is LNHDA and CDR2 is SQIVND (reference sequence). The CDR3 DNA reads TGTGCCAGCCTTGGGGGGAGGGGCCCCTACAATGAGCAGTTCTTC. Residues: CASLGGRGPYNEQFF.

This clonotype was counted many times. V and J are TRBV6-2 or TRBV6-3 and TRBJ2-1, with unresolved D. This CDR3 is built from 15 residues. CDR1 is MNHEY, CDR2 SVGEGT, per germline. V gave up 2 bases and J gave up 9 bases, with 17 bases separating them. CDR3 DNA: TGTGCCAGCAGTTACCCTATTCTAGACCCCCCTGAGCAGTTCTTC. Protein sequence: CASSYPILDPPEQFF.

This clonotype has more than one count but fewer than ten. The V gene is TRBV9, the J gene TRBJ2-2, with 7 nucleotides matching TRBD1. Unmatched junction bases numbered 17, after V lost 0 bases and J lost 9 bases. The length of the CDR3 is 18 residues. The V gene's germline CDR1 is SGDLS and CDR2 YYNGEE. The CDR3 region is CASSVDATGRSVVRELFF. The CDR3 nucleotides are TGTGCCAGCAGCGTAGATGCGACAGGGCGGAGTGTTGTCCGGGAGCTGTTTTTT.

V usage is TRBV4-2 and J usage is TRBJ2-7; 9 bases match TRBD2. CDR1 LGHNA and CDR2 YNFKEQ come from the germline V gene. CDR3 length equals 19 residues. J was trimmed by 3 bases and V by 1 base; bases with no gene match: 16. The CDR3 spells CASSQALREGLTRFYEQYF. The CDR3 nucleotides are TGTGCCAGCAGCCAAGCATTGCGGGAGGGCCTTACTAGGTTCTACGAGCAGTACTTC.

Ten or more counts support this clonotype. The chain couples TRBV30 to TRBJ2-1, with a possible D match to TRBD2 (5 bases). The CDR3 has 15 amino acids. Germline lookup yields CDR1 GTSNPN and CDR2 SVGIG (reference sequence). Trimming took off 1 base at V and 8 bases at J, with 18 bases between the two ends. CDR3 residues: CAWSGLIFAGDEQFF. The CDR3 DNA follows: TGTGCCTGGAGTGGCCTGATTTTTGCGGGCGATGAGCAGTTCTTC.

There are many counts of this clonotype. The rearrangement joins TRBV3-1 to TRBJ2-1, with TRBD2 matching over 13 bases. The CDR3 contains 15 residues. Looked up from germline, CDR1 is LGHDT and CDR2 is YNNKEL (reference sequence). The J segment lost 9 bases and the V segment lost 4 bases, leaving 6 bases of the junction unmatched. CDR3 sequence reads: CASSRGLAGPIEQFF. Written as DNA, the CDR3 is TGTGCCAGCAGCCGGGGACTAGCGGGACCGATTGAGCAGTTCTTC.